The 27 T cell receptor beta chains given below trace back to one sample, sequenced in a study of cytomegalovirus exposure and HLA in healthy donors. It was with 60 Vbeta and 13 Jbeta primers that the PCR ran. The data were produced by immunoSEQ multiplex PCR, yet TCRdb's version contains in-frame clones alone and is incomplete. The table records more than 80,000 clones, more than 60% of them present only once. Source material: PBMCs. The source is a human donor in good health.

The genes are TRBV2 and TRBJ2-2; 8 bases fit TRBD1. The CDR3 sequence is 15 residues long. The V gene's germline CDR1 is SNHLY and CDR2 FYNNEI. With V trimmed by 6 bases and J by 5 bases, 8 bases remained unmatched. CDR3 nucleotide sequence: TGTGCCAGCAGCGACAGGGGACGAAAGACCGGGGAGCTGTTTTTT. Translation gives CASSDRGRKTGELFF.

The chain joins TRBV6-5 to TRBJ2-5; 11 bases map to TRBD2. The closer fit of TRBJ2-7 to the DNA end suggests the J call may be wrong. The CDR3 runs 15 residues. CDR1 and CDR2 from the germline V gene are MNHEY and SVGAGI. The CDR3 sequence is CASRTLAGGSYEQYF. CDR3 in DNA: TGTGCCAGCAGGACCTTAGCGGGAGGGTCCTACGAGCAGTACTTC.

The V and J genes are TRBV29-1 and TRBJ1-1, with a possible D match to TRBD1 (6 bases). The germline gives CDR1 SQVTM, CDR2 ANQGSEA. CDR3 length: 16 residues. V gave up 4 bases and J gave up 0 bases, with 18 bases separating them. This chain's CDR3 is CSVVSPGASLNTEAFF. The CDR3, as DNA: TGCAGCGTTGTCAGTCCAGGGGCTTCTTTGAACACTGAAGCTTTCTTT.

The J gene is TRBJ2-5, the V gene TRBV5-1, with 12 bases aligning to TRBD2. Near its end, the DNA agrees better with TRBJ2-7, so the J call may be wrong. The CDR3 has 13 amino acids. In germline, CDR1 is SGHRS, CDR2 YFSETQ. CDR3 sequence: CASSVTSGGEQYF. The CDR3 DNA follows: TGCGCCAGCAGCGTGACTAGCGGGGGCGAGCAGTACTTC.

The chain employs TRBV5-1 and TRBJ2-6; D uncertain. The CDR3 spans 16 residues. The V end lost 0 bases, the J end lost 0 bases, and 7 bases lay between the germline ends. Per the germline V gene, CDR1 is SGHRS and CDR2 is YFSETQ. The CDR3 is CASSLAGPSGANVLTF. For the CDR3, the DNA is TGCGCCAGCAGCTTGGCCGGTCCCTCTGGGGCCAACGTCCTGACTTTC. Together with reference TRBV5-1 and TRBJ2-6, the CDR3 gives the full variable domain: KAGVTQTPRYLIKTRGQQVTLSCSPISGHRSVSWYQQTPGQGLQFLFEYFSETQRNKGNFPGRFSGRQFSNSRSEMNVSTLELGDSALYLCASSLAGPSGANVLTFGAGSRLTVL.

The chain recombines TRBV7-8 with TRBJ1-4; 10 bases match TRBD1. Germline V gene lookup returns CDR1 SGHVS and CDR2 FQNEAQ. The trim removed 2 bases at V and 0 bases at J, leaving 9 bases unmatched. The CDR3 runs to 19 residues. The CDR3 loop reads CASSLRGDRGTATNEKLFF. The CDR3, as DNA: TGTGCCAGCAGCTTACGGGGGGACAGGGGAACCGCAACTAATGAAAAACTGTTTTTT. Using reference TRBV7-8 and TRBJ1-4 for the parts outside the CDR3, the full variable domain is GAGVSQSPRYKVAKRGQDVALRCDPISGHVSLFWYQQALGQGPEFLTYFQNEAQLDKSGLPSDRFFAERPEGSVSTLKIQRTQQEDSAVYLCASSLRGDRGTATNEKLFFGSGTQLSVL.

V gene TRBV7-9 combines with J gene TRBJ2-5; D may be TRBD2 (5 bases). Deletions cut 5 bases from V and 3 bases from J, with 7 bases between. Germline V gene data show CDR1 as SEHNR and CDR2 as FQNEAQ (reference sequence). This CDR3 contains 12 residues. The CDR3 nucleotides read TGTGCCAGCAGCCGGACTGAAGAGACCCAGTACTTC. It encodes CASSRTEETQYF.

The chain recombines TRBV7-2 with TRBJ1-2; 9 positions agree with TRBD1. CDR3 length equals 15 residues. V shed 5 bases and J 8 bases; nucleotides not matched to a gene: 12. Looked up from germline, CDR1 is SGHTA and CDR2 is FQGNSA. DNA for the CDR3: TGTGCCAGCAGCCCGTATTCCGGGACAGGGTCCGGCTACACCTTC. Its protein product is CASSPYSGTGSGYTF. Variable domain in full (rest from reference TRBV7-2 and TRBJ1-2): GAGVSQSPSNKVTEKGKDVELRCDPISGHTALYWYRQSLGQGLEFLIYFQGNSAPDKSGLPSDRFSAERTGGSVSTLTIQRTQQEDSAVYLCASSPYSGTGSGYTFGSGTRLTVV.

The rearrangement links TRBV6-6 to TRBJ2-7, with 7 bases that match TRBD1. CDR1 is MNHNY, CDR2 SVGAGI, per germline (reference sequence). J was trimmed by 7 bases and V by 6 bases; bases with no gene match: 9. The CDR3 contains 13 residues. This CDR3 is CASRATGVREQYF. CDR3 in DNA: TGTGCCAGCAGAGCAACAGGGGTTCGGGAGCAGTACTTC.

The chain links TRBV7-2 to TRBJ1-1, with a possible D match to TRBD1 (5 bases). Per the germline V gene, CDR1 is SGHTA and CDR2 is FQGNSA. V was shortened by 1 base and J by 0 bases, with 6 bases between the two germline ends. The CDR3 loop spans 14 amino acids. The CDR3 region has the DNA TGTGCCAGCAGCTTAGACAGGATGAACACTGAAGCTTTCTTT. Translated, it gives CASSLDRMNTEAFF.

The chain links TRBV11-2 to TRBJ2-3; 11 bases are shared with TRBD2. With 0 bases clipped from V and 2 bases from J, the junction kept 10 bases outside the gene matches. Germline V CDR1 and CDR2: SGHAT, FQNNGV. This CDR3 comprises 19 residues. The DNA for the CDR3 is TGTGCCAGCAGCTTAGATTATAGTTCTAGCGGGAGGATCACAGATACGCAGTATTTT. This gives the protein CASSLDYSSSGRITDTQYF.

CDR3: CASSLDYRNTIYF. CDR3 bases: TGTGCCAGTAGCCTAGATTATCGGAACACCATATATTTT. The rearrangement uses TRBV19 and TRBJ1-3; D gene uncertain. Germline-derived CDR1 and CDR2 are LNHDA and SQIVND (reference sequence). V gave up 6 bases and J gave up 7 bases, with 13 bases separating them. The CDR3 is made up of 13 amino acids.

This clone was picked up a small number of times. V is TRBV29-1 and J is TRBJ1-2; a possible D gene is TRBD1 (5 bases). V was trimmed by 4 bases and J by 3 bases, leaving 9 bases between them. The germline gives CDR1 SQVTM, CDR2 ANQGSEA. This CDR3 spans 12 amino acids. The DNA of the CDR3 is TGCAGCGTTGCGGCGGGGGACTATGGCTACACCTTC. Its translation: CSVAAGDYGYTF.

The chain employs TRBV5-6 and TRBJ2-5, with 15 bases lining up with TRBD2. The J call could be wrong; TRBJ2-7 is a better fit for the DNA end. The V gene's germline CDR1 is SGHDT and CDR2 YYEEEE. The CDR3 contains 17 residues. In nucleotides, the CDR3 is TGTGCCAGCAGTGGGACTAGCGGGGGGAGGAGCTCCTACGAGCAGTACTTC. This codes for CASSGTSGGRSSYEQYF.

This chain joins TRBV2 and TRBJ2-7; a possible D gene is TRBD1 (6 bases). Trimming removed 6 bases at V and 4 bases at J, with 10 bases between. The CDR3 runs to 12 residues. Germline CDR1 reads SNHLY; CDR2 reads FYNNEI. CDR3 residues: CASRAGTYEQYF. CDR3 bases: TGTGCCAGCAGAGCCGGGACATACGAGCAGTACTTC.

This clone came up once. V gene TRBV4-1 combines with J gene TRBJ2-5; 7 nucleotides line up with TRBD1. CDR3 length equals 16 residues. CDR1 and CDR2 (germline): MGHRA, YSYEKL. J gave up 11 bases and V 0 bases, and 15 bases lay outside the gene matches. CDR3 sequence reads: CASSQDVKGARGEQYF. The CDR3 DNA reads as TGCGCCAGCAGCCAAGATGTTAAGGGGGCCCGAGGTGAGCAGTACTTC.

The chain recombines TRBV5-1 with TRBJ2-5, with a weak D call TRBD1 (6 bases). Trimming cost V 5 bases and J 11 bases, with 16 bases left between them. The CDR3 length is 12 residues. CDR1 and CDR2 (germline): SGHRS, YFSETQ. The CDR3 spells CASRGVSGEQYF. The DNA of the CDR3 is TGCGCCAGCAGGGGGGTCTCAGGGGAGCAGTACTTC.

The chain is built from TRBV6-5 and TRBJ2-2, with D tentatively TRBD1 (5 bases). V was cut by 5 bases and J by 1 base, with 8 bases left in between. In germline, CDR1 is MNHEY, CDR2 SVGAGI. This CDR3 contains 14 residues. The CDR3 DNA follows: TGTGCCAGCAGTAAAGGACAGAACACCGGGGAGCTGTTTTTT. This codes for CASSKGQNTGELFF.

The V gene is TRBV30, the J gene TRBJ2-7, with 8 bases lining up with TRBD2. Trimming took 4 bases from V and 4 from J; bases not matched to a gene: 6. Germline assignment: CDR1 GTSNPN and CDR2 SVGIG (reference sequence). The CDR3 loop spans 13 amino acids. CDR3 DNA sequence: TGTGCCTGGATGAGCGGGAGTCGGTACGAGCAGTACTTC. Its protein product is CAWMSGSRYEQYF.

The chain recombines TRBV10-1 with TRBJ2-7; weak D call: TRBD2 (6 bases). Germline V gene data show CDR1 as WNHNN and CDR2 as SYGVQD (reference sequence). The CDR3 contains 14 residues. V shed 1 base and J shed 7 bases, with 14 bases lying between them. CDR3 sequence reads: CASSEFSGWGEQYF. DNA of the CDR3: TGCGCCAGCAGTGAGTTTAGCGGATGGGGAGAGCAGTACTTC.

CDR3 nucleotides: TGTGCCAGTAGGGACAGGGTTACGGATGACTACACCTTC. This codes for CASRDRVTDDYTF. This sequence joins TRBV19 and TRBJ1-2, with 8 bases aligning to TRBD1. From germline, CDR1 is LNHDA and CDR2 SQIVND (reference sequence). This CDR3 is 13 amino acids long. The V gene end was trimmed by 6 bases and the J gene end by 10 bases; junction bases not matched to a gene: 10.

The gene calls are TRBV10-2 and TRBJ1-2; perhaps TRBD1 as D (6 bases). The CDR3 length is 13 residues. CDR1 WSHSY and CDR2 SAAADI come from the germline V gene. Trimming took 3 bases from V and 6 from J, leaving 11 bases between them. CDR3 sequence: CASSEVRGDGYTF. CDR3 coding DNA: TGCGCCAGCAGTGAAGTCAGGGGCGATGGCTACACCTTC.

The rearrangement joins TRBV12-5 to TRBJ1-1, with 7 bases lining up with TRBD1. The V and J ends lost 1 base and 7 bases, in that order; junction bases with no gene match: 9. The CDR3 is made up of 15 amino acids. Germline CDR1 and CDR2: LGHNT and FRNRAP. The CDR3: CASGLGLGDRGEAFF. CDR3 sequence (DNA): TGTGCTAGTGGTTTGGGGCTCGGGGACAGAGGTGAAGCTTTCTTT.

The chain has TRBV5-1 and TRBJ1-2; a possible D gene is TRBD1 (5 bases). CDR1 and CDR2 (germline): SGHRS, YFSETQ. Trimming took 2 bases from V and 3 from J, leaving 11 bases between them. This CDR3 comprises 14 residues. The CDR3 loop reads CASSLSREYYGYTF. DNA of the CDR3: TGCGCCAGCAGCTTAAGCAGGGAATACTATGGCTACACCTTC.

The rearrangement joins TRBV15 to TRBJ1-6; possible D gene TRBD1, 5 bases. The CDR3 totals 12 residues. Looked up from germline, CDR1 is LNHNV and CDR2 is YYDKDF (reference sequence). Deletions cut 5 bases from V and 11 bases from J, with 10 bases between. Here the CDR3 DNA reads TGTGCCACCAGCGGGGGGACGGCACCCCTCCACTTT. This sequence encodes CATSGGTAPLHF. The whole variable domain, remainder taken from reference TRBV15 and TRBJ1-6, is DAMVIQNPRYQVTQFGKPVTLSCSQTLNHNVMYWYQQKSSQAPKLLFHYYDKDFNNEADTPDNFQSRRPNTSFCFLDIRSPGLGDTAMYLCATSGGTAPLHFGNGTRLTVT.

The sample holds one count of this clone. This chain joins TRBV10-3 and TRBJ1-3, with 7 bases lining up with TRBD1. V was pared by 6 bases and J by 0 bases, with 5 bases of the junction left unmatched. Germline V gives CDR1 ENHRY, CDR2 SYGVKD. The CDR3 consists of 15 residues. The CDR3 sequence is CAIRQGLLSGNTIYF. CDR3 sequence (DNA): TGTGCCATCAGACAGGGGCTACTCTCTGGAAACACCATATATTTT.

The V gene is TRBV18, the J gene TRBJ2-5; 9 positions agree with TRBD1. CDR1 is KGHSH, CDR2 LQKENI, per germline. V was pared by 3 bases and J by 2 bases, with 1 base of the junction left unmatched. This CDR3 has 14 amino acids. CDR3 DNA sequence: TGTGCCAGCTCACCGGGACAGGGTCAAGAGACCCAGTACTTC. Translating gives CASSPGQGQETQYF. The full variable domain, in which reference TRBV18 and TRBJ2-5 provide the parts outside the CDR3, is NAGVMQNPRHLVRRRGQEARLRCSPMKGHSHVYWYRQLPEEGLKFMVYLQKENIIDESGMPKERFSAEFPKEGPSILRIQQVVRGDSAAYFCASSPGQGQETQYFGPGTRLLVL.